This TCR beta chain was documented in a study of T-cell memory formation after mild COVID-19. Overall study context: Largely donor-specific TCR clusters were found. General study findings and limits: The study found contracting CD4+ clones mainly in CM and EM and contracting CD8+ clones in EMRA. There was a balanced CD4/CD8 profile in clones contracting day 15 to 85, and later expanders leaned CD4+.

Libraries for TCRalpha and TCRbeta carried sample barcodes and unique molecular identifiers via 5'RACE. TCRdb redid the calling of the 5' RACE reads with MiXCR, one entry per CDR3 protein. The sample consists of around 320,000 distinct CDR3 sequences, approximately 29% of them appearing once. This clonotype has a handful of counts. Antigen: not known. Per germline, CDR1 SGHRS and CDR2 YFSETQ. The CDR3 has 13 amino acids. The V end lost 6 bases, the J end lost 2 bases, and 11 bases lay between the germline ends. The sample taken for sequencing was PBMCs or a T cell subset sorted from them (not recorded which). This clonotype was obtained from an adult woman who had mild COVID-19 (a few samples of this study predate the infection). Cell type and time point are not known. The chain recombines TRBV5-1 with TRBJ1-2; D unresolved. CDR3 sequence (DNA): TGCGCCAGCACTAATGACGGAAACTATGGCTACACCTTC. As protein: CASTNDGNYGYTF.